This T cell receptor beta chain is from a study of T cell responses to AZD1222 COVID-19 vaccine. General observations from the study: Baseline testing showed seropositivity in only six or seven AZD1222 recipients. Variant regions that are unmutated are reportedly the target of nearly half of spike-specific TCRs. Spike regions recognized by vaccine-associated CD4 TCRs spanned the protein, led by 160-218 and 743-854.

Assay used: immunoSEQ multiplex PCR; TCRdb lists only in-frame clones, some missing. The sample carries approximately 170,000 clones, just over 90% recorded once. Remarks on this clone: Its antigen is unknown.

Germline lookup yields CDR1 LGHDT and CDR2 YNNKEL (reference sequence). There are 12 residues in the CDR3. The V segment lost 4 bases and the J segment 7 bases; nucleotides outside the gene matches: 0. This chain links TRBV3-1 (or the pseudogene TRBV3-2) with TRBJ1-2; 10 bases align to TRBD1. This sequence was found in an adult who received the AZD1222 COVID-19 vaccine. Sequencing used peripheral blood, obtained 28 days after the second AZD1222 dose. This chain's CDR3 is CASSRTGGGYTF. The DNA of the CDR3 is TGTGCCAGCAGCCGGACAGGGGGTGGCTACACCTTC.